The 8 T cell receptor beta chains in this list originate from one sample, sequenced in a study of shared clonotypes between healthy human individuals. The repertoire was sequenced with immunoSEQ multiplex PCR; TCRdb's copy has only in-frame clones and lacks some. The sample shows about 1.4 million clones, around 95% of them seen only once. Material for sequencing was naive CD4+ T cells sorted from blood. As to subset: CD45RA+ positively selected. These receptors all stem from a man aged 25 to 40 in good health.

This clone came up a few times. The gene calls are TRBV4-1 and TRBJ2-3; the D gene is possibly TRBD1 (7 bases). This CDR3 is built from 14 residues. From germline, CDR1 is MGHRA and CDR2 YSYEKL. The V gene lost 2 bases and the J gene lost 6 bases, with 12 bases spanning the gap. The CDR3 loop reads CASSQSTGRDTQYF. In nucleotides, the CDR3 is TGCGCCAGCAGCCAATCGACAGGGAGGGATACGCAGTATTTT.

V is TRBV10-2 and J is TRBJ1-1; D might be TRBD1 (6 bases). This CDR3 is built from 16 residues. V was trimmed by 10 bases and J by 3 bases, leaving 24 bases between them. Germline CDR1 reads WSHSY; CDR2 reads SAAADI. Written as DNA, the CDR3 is TGCGCCACCCGAAGGGGGTTAAAAGGTCGGGACACTGAAGCTTTCTTT. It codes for CATRRGLKGRDTEAFF.

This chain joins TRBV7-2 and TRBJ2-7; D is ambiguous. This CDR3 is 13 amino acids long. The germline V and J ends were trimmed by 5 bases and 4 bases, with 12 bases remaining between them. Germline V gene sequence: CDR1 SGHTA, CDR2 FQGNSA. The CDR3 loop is CASSIRTLYEQYF. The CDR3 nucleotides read TGTGCCAGCAGCATTCGGACGCTGTACGAGCAGTACTTC.

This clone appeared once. The CDR3 DNA reads TGTGCCAGCAGCCTCAGACTAGCGGGAGTTGATCACTACGAGCAGTACTTC. This encodes CASSLRLAGVDHYEQYF. The rearrangement uses TRBV7-2 and TRBJ2-7; 12 bases match TRBD2. The CDR3 contains 17 residues. The V gene end was trimmed by 5 bases and the J gene end by 3 bases; junction bases not matched to a gene: 11. Germline lookup yields CDR1 SGHTA and CDR2 FQGNSA.

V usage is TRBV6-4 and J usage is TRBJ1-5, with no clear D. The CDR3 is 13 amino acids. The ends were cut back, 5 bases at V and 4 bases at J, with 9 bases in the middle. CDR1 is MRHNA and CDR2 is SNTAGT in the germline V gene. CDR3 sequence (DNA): TGTGCCAGCAGTAATCAGTTGAATCAGCCCCAGCATTTT. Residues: CASSNQLNQPQHF.

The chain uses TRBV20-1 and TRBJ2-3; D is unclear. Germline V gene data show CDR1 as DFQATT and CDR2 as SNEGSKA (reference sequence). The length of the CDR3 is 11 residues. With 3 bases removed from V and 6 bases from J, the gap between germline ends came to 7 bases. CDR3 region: CSASKEDTQYF. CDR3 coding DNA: TGCAGTGCTAGTAAGGAGGATACGCAGTATTTT.

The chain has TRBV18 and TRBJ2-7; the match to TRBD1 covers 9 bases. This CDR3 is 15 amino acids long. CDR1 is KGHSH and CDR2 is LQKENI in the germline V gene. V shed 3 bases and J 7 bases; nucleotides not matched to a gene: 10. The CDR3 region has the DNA TGTGCCAGCTCACCGGCTACCATGACAGGGGGGGAGCAGTACTTC. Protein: CASSPATMTGGEQYF.

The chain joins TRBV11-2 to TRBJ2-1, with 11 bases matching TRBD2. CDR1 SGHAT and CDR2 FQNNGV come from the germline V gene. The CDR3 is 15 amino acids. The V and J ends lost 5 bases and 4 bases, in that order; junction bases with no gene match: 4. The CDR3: CASSLTSGMYNEQFF. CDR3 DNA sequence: TGTGCCAGCAGCCTGACTAGCGGGATGTACAATGAGCAGTTCTTC.